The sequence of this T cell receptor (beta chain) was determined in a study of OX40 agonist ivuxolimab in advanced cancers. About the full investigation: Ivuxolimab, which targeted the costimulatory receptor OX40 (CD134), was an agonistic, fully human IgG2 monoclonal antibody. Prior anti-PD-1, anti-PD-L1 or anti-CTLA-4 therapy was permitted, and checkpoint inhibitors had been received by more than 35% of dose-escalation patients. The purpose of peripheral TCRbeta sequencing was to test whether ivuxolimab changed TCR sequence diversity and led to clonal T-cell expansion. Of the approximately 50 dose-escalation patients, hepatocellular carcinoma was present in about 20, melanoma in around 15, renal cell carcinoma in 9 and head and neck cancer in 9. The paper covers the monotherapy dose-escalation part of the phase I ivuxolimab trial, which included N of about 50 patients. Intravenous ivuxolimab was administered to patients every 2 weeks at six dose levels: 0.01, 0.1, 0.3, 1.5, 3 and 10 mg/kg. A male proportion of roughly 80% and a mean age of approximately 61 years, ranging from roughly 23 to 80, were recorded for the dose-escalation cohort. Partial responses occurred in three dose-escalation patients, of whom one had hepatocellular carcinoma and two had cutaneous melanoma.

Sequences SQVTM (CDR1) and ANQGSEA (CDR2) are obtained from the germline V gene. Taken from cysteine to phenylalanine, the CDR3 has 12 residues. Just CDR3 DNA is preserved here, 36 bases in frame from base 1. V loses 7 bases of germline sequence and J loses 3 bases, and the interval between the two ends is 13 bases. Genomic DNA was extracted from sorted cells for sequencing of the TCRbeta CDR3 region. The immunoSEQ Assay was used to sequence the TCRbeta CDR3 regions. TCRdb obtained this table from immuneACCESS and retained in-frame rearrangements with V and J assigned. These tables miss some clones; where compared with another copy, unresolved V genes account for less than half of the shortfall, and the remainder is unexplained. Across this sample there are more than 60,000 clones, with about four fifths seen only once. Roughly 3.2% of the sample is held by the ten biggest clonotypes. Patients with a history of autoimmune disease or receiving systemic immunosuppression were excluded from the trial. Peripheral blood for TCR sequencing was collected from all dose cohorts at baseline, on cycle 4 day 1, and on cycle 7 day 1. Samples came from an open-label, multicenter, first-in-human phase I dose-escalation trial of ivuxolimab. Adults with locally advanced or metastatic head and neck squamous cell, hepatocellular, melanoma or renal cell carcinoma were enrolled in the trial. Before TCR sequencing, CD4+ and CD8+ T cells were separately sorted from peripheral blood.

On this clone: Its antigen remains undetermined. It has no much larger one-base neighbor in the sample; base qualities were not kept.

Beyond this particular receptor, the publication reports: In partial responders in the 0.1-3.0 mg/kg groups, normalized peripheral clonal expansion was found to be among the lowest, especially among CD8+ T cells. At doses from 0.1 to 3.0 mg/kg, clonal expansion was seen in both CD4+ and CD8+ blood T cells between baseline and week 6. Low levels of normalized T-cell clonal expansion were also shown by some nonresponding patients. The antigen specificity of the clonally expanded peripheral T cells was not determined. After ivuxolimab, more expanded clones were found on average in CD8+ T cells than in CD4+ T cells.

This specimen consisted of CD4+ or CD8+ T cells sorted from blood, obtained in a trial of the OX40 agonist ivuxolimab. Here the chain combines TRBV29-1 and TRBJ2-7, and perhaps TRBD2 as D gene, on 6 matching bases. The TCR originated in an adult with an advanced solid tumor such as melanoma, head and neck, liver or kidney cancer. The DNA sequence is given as TGCAGCGCCGAGGCCGGGGGCTACGAGCAGTACTTC. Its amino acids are CSAEAGGYEQYF.